This record concerns one TCR beta chain sequence. This CDR3 has 13 residues. The germline V gene encodes CDR1 MDHEN and CDR2 SYDVKM. The V and J ends lost 3 bases and 3 bases respectively, with 9 bases between them. PCR involved 60 Vbeta and 13 Jbeta primers. As handled by the study authors: Later work found around 72 million unique TCR beta chains, with roughly 11 million shared. Clones were sequenced by immunoSEQ multiplex PCR, and TCRdb holds only the in-frame ones, with some missing. V and J calls and clone size are as listed in that table; D and trimming were resolved from the DNA. The sample contains some 200,000 clones, around 83% of which appear only once. The sample belongs to a study of cytomegalovirus exposure and HLA in healthy donors.

Sequenced: PBMCs. This TCR derives from a woman in her forties in good health and CMV-seronegative. V is TRBV28 and J is TRBJ2-7; possible D gene TRBD1, 5 bases. This chain's CDR3 is CASSFDSHYEQYF. CDR3 sequence (DNA): TGTGCCAGCAGTTTTGACAGCCACTACGAGCAGTACTTC.